The rows below give T cell receptor beta chains drawn from one sample of a study of a mutant IDH1 vaccine in newly diagnosed glioma. No antigens are known for them. Assay used: immunoSEQ multiplex PCR; TCRdb lists only in-frame clones, some missing. The sample includes around 52,000 clones, about 87% of them seen just once. The specimen comprised PBMCs, sampled from a glioma patient whose treatment included an IDH1 peptide vaccine. All receptors derive from a middle-aged woman with glioma. The conserved cysteine and the conserved F or W are not part of the CDR3 here. Each record gives: J gene, clone size, V gene, CDR3 protein. The size of a clone is reported for some rows only, either as once, few or many, or as a class for expanded clones.

J gene: TRBJ2-3
clone size: once
V gene: TRBV18
CDR3 protein: ASSRTGTLTDTQY

J gene: TRBJ1-4
clone size: .
V gene: TRBV4-1
CDR3 protein: ASSKGVGREKLF

J gene: TRBJ1-5
clone size: .
V gene: TRBV2
CDR3 protein: ASSPGGTGGLQPQH

J gene: TRBJ2-7
clone size: .
V gene: TRBV7-8
CDR3 protein: ASSLEGQVY

J gene: TRBJ1-2
clone size: .
V gene: TRBV4-3
CDR3 protein: ASSQDRQGAHYGYT

J gene: TRBJ2-2
clone size: .
V gene: TRBV5-1
CDR3 protein: ASSHRGSGANTGELF

J gene: TRBJ2-7
clone size: once
V gene: TRBV29-1
CDR3 protein: SVEQGRRNEQY

J gene: TRBJ2-2
clone size: .
V gene: TRBV4-3
CDR3 protein: ASSQDLEGLNTGELF

J gene: TRBJ2-1
clone size: .
V gene: TRBV4-2
CDR3 protein: ASSQDNIAVAYNEQF

J gene: TRBJ1-6
clone size: .
V gene: TRBV2
CDR3 protein: ASRPRTEGNSPLH

J gene: TRBJ1-5
clone size: few
V gene: TRBV25-1
CDR3 protein: ASSEGDRNQPQH

J gene: TRBJ2-7
clone size: .
V gene: TRBV2
CDR3 protein: ASSAYSFASYEQY

J gene: TRBJ2-7
clone size: .
V gene: TRBV6-5
CDR3 protein: ASRLRDSGSYEQY

J gene: TRBJ2-5
clone size: once
V gene: TRBV5-1
CDR3 protein: ASILRGSGGKETQY

J gene: TRBJ2-1
clone size: once
V gene: TRBV7-8
CDR3 protein: ASSLSPQGEQF

J gene: TRBJ1-1
clone size: .
V gene: TRBV7-2
CDR3 protein: ASSQRRGFTEAF

J gene: TRBJ1-5
clone size: once
V gene: TRBV11-2
CDR3 protein: ASSLGDSDYQPQH

J gene: TRBJ2-7
clone size: .
V gene: TRBV2
CDR3 protein: ASSRGGWEQY

J gene: TRBJ2-1
clone size: .
V gene: TRBV6-4
CDR3 protein: ASSASDPNEQF

J gene: TRBJ1-2
clone size: once
V gene: TRBV5-6
CDR3 protein: ASSSGQNYGYT

J gene: TRBJ2-5
clone size: .
V gene: TRBV10-1
CDR3 protein: ASSESGRQETQY

J gene: TRBJ1-1
clone size: once
V gene: TRBV5-4
CDR3 protein: ASSFAEGTEAF

J gene: TRBJ2-5
clone size: .
V gene: TRBV7-8
CDR3 protein: ASSLVSGRYQETQY

J gene: TRBJ1-3
clone size: .
V gene: TRBV21-1
CDR3 protein: ASSEWDRGGGNTIY

J gene: TRBJ1-1
clone size: .
V gene: TRBV5-1
CDR3 protein: ASSPVGGSVTEAF

J gene: TRBJ1-1
clone size: .
V gene: TRBV4-1
CDR3 protein: ASSQEGGGGGNTEAF

J gene: TRBJ1-2
clone size: .
V gene: TRBV14
CDR3 protein: ASSQDTGDYGYT

J gene: TRBJ2-3
clone size: .
V gene: TRBV2
CDR3 protein: ASSGGGAMDTQY

J gene: TRBJ2-5
clone size: .
V gene: TRBV6-6
CDR3 protein: ASRQGARETQY

J gene: TRBJ1-1
clone size: .
V gene: TRBV18
CDR3 protein: ASSPETGRNTEAF

J gene: TRBJ2-7
clone size: .
V gene: TRBV6-1
CDR3 protein: ASNPSVTNYEQY